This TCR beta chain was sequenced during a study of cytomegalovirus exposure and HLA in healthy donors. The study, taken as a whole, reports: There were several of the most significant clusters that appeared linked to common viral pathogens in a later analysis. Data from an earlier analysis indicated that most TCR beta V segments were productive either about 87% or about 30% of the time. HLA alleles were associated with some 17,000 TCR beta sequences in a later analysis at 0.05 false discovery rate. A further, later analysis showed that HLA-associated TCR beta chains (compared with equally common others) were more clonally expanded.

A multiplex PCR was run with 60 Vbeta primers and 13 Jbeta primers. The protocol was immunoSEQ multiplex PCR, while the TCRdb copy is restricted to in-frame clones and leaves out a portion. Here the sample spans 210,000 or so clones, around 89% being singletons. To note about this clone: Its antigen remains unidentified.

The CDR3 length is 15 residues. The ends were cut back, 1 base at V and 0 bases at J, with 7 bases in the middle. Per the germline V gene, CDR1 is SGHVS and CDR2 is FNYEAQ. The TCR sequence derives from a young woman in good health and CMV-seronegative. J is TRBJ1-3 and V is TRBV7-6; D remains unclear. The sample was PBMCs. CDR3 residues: CASSLDLSSGNTIYF. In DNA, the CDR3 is TGTGCCAGCAGCTTAGATTTGAGCTCTGGAAACACCATATATTTT.